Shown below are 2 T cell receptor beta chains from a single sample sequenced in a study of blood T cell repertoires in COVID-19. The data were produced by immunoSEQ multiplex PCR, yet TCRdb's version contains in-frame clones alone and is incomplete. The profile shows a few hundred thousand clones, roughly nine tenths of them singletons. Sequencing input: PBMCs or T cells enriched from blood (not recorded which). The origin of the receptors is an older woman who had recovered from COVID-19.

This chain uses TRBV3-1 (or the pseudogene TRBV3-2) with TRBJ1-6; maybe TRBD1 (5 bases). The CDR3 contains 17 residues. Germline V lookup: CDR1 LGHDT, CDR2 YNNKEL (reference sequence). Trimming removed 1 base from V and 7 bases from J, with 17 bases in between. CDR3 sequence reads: CASSQGHQAGWNSPLHF. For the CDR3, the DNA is TGTGCCAGCAGCCAAGGTCACCAGGCAGGGTGGAATTCACCCCTCCACTTT.

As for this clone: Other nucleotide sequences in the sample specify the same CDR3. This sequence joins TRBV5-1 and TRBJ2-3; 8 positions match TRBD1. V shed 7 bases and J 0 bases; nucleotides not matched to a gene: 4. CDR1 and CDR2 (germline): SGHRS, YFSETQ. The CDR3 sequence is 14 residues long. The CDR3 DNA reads TGCGCCAGCGGGGACAGGCCTAGCACAGATACGCAGTATTTT. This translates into CASGDRPSTDTQYF.